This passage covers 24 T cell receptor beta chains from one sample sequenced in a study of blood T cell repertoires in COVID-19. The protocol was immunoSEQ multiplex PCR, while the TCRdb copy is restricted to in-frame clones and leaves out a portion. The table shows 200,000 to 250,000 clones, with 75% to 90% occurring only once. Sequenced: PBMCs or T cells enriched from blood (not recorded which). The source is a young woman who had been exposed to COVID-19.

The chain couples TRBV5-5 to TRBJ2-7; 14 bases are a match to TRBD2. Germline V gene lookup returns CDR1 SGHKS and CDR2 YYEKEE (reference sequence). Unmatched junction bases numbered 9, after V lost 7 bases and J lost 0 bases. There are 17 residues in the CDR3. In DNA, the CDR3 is TGTGCCAGCTCTCGGACTAGCGGGAGGCCCAGCTCCTACGAGCAGTACTTC. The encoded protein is CASSRTSGRPSSYEQYF.

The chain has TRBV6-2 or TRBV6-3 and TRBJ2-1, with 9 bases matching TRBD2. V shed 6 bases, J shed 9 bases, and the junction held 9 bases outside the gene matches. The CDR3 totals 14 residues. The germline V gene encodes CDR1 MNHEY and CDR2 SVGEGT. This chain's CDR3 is CASSDPGLAREQFF. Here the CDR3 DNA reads TGTGCCAGCAGCGACCCCGGACTAGCGCGTGAGCAGTTCTTC.

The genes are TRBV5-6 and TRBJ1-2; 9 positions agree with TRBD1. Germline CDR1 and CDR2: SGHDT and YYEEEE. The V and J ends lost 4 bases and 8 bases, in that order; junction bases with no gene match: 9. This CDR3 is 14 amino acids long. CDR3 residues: CASSLMGQGSGYTF. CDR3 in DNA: TGTGCCAGCAGCCTAATGGGACAGGGCTCCGGCTACACCTTC.

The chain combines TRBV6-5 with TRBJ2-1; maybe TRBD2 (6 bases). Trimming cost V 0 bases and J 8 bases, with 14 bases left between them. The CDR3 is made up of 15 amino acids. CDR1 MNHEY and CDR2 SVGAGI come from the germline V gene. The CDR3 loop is CASSYSSGRGDEQFF. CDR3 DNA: TGTGCCAGCAGTTACTCTTCCGGGAGAGGTGATGAGCAGTTCTTC.

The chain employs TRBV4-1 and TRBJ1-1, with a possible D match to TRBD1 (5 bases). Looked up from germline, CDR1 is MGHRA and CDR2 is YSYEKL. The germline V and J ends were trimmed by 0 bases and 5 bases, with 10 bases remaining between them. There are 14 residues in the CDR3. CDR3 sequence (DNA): TGCGCCAGCAGCCAAGATTGGGCAGGGACTGAAGCTTTCTTT. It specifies CASSQDWAGTEAFF.

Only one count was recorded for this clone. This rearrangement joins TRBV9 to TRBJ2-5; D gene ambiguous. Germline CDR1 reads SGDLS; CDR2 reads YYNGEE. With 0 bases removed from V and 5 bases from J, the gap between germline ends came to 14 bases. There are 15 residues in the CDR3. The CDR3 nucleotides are TGTGCCAGCAGCGTAGGAGAGGTAGTCGGCGAGACCCAGTACTTC. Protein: CASSVGEVVGETQYF.

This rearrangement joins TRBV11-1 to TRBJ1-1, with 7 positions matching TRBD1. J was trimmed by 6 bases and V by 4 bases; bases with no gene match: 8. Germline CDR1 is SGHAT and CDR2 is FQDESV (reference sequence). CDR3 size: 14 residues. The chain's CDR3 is CASSSDRVVSEAFF. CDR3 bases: TGTGCCAGCAGCTCCGACAGGGTGGTATCTGAAGCTTTCTTT.

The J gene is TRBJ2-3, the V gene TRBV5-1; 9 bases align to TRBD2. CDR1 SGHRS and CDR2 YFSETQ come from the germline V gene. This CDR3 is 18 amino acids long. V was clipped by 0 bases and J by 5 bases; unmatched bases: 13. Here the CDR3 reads CASSLGGGPGGRGDTQYF. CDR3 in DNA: TGCGCCAGCAGCTTGGGAGGGGGCCCTGGCGGGAGGGGAGATACGCAGTATTTT.

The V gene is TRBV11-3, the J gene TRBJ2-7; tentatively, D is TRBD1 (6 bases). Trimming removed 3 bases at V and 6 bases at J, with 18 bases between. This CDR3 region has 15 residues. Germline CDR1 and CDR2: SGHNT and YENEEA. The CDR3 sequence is CASSFWGHSVLEQYF. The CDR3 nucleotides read TGTGCCAGCAGCTTTTGGGGGCACAGCGTGCTCGAGCAGTACTTC.

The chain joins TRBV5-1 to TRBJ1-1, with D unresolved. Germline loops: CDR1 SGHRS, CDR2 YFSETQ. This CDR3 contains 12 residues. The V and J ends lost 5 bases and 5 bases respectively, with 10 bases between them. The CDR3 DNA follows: TGCGCCAGCAGTACACCCGGGACTGAAGCTTTCTTT. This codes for CASSTPGTEAFF.

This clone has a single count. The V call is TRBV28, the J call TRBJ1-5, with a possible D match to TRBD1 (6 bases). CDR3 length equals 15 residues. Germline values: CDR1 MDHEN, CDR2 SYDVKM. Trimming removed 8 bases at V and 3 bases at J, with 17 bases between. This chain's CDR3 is CASQGSGKVNQPQHF. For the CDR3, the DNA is TGTGCCAGCCAGGGGTCGGGAAAGGTCAATCAGCCCCAGCATTTT. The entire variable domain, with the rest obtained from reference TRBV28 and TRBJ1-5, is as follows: DVKVTQSSRYLVKRTGEKVFLECVQDMDHENMFWYRQDPGLGLRLIYFSYDVKMKEKGDIPEGYSVSREKKERFSLILESASTNQTSMYLCASQGSGKVNQPQHFGDGTRLSIL.

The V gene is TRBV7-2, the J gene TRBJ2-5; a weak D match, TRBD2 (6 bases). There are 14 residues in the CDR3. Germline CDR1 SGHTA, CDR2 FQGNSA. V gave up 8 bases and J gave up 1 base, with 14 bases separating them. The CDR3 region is CASELGGFQETQYF. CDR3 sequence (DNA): TGTGCCAGCGAGCTGGGGGGATTCCAAGAGACCCAGTACTTC.

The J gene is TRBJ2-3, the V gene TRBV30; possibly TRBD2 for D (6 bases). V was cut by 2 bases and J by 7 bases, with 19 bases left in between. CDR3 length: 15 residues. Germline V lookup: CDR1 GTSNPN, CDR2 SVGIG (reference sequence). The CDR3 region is CAWSPGPGAGYTQYF. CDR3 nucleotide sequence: TGTGCCTGGAGTCCGGGACCCGGGGCGGGATATACGCAGTATTTT. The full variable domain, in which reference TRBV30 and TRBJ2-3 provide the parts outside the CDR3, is SQTIHQWPATLVQPVGSPLSLECTVEGTSNPNLYWYRQAAGRGLQLLFYSVGIGQISSEVPQNLSASRPQDRQFILSSKKLLLSDSGFYLCAWSPGPGAGYTQYFGPGTRLTVL.

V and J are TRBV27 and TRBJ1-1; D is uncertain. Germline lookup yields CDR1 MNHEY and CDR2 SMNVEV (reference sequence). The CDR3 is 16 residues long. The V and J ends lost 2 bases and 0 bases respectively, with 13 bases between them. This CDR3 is CASSLEASLVNTEAFF. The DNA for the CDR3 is TGTGCCAGCAGTTTAGAGGCCAGCCTCGTGAACACTGAAGCTTTCTTT.

The CDR3 nucleotides read TGTGCCAGCAGTTTCTCACGGGATGAGCAGTTCTTC. Protein sequence: CASSFSRDEQFF. The chain uses TRBV12-3 or TRBV12-4 and TRBJ2-1; D unresolved. The ends were cut back, 3 bases at V and 8 bases at J, with 8 bases in the middle. The CDR3 has 12 amino acids.

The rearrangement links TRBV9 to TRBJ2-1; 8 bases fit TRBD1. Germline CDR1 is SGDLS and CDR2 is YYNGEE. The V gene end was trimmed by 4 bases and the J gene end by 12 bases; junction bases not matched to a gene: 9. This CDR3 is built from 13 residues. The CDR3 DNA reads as TGTGCCAGCAGCATGGACAGGGAGTCAGGGCAGTTCTTC. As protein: CASSMDRESGQFF.

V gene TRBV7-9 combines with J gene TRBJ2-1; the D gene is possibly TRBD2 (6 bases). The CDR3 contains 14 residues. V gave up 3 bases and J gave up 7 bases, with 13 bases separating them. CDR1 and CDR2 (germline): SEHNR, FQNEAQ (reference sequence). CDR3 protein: CASSFGGMGNEQFF. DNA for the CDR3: TGTGCCAGCAGCTTTGGAGGGATGGGGAATGAGCAGTTCTTC.

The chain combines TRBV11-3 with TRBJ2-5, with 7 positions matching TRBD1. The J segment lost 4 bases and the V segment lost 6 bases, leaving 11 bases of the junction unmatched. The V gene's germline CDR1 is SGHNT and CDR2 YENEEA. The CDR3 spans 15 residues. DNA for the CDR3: TGTGCCAGCAGTAGACAGGGAATTACAGGAGAGACCCAGTACTTC. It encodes CASSRQGITGETQYF.

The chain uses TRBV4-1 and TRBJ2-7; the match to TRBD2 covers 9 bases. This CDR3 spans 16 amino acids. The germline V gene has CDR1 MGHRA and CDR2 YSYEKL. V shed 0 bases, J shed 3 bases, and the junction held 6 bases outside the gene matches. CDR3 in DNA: TGCGCCAGCAGCCAAGATAGCCTAGCGGGAAGCTACGAGCAGTACTTC. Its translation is CASSQDSLAGSYEQYF.

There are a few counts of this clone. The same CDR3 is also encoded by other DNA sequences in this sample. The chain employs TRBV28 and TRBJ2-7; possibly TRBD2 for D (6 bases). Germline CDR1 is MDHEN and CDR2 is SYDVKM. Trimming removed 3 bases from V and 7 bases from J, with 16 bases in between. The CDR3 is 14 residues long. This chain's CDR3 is CASSLGGGRGEQYF. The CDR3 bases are TGTGCCAGCAGTTTGGGGGGAGGACGTGGTGAGCAGTACTTC.

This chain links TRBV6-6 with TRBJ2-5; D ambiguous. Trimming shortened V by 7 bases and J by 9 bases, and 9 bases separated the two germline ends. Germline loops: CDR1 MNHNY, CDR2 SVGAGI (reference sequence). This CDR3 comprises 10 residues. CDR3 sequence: CASNSGPQYF. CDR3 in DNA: TGTGCCAGCAATTCAGGCCCCCAGTACTTC.

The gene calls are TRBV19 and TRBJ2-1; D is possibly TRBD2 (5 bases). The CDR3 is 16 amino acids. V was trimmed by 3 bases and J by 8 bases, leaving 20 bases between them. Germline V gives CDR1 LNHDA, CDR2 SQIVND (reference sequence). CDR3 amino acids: CASSIVVGVRSHEQFF. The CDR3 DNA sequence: TGTGCCAGTAGTATCGTTGTCGGGGTTCGTTCTCATGAGCAGTTCTTC.

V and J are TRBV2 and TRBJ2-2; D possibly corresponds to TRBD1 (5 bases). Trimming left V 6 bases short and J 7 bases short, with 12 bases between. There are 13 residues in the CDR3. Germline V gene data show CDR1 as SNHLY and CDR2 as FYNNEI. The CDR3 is CASRGRVDGELFF. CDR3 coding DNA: TGTGCCAGCAGAGGCAGGGTAGACGGGGAGCTGTTTTTT.

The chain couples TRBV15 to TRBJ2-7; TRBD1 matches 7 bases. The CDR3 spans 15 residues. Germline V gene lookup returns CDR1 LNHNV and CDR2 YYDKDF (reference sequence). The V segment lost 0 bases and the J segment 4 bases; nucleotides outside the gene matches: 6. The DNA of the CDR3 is TGTGCCACCAGCAGAGATCGTTCCAGGGGGTACGAGCAGTACTTC. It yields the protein CATSRDRSRGYEQYF.